The clone carrying this T cell receptor beta chain appeared many times. Germline V gene lookup returns CDR1 SGHAT and CDR2 FQNNGV. J was trimmed by 0 bases and V by 5 bases; bases with no gene match: 5. The CDR3 runs to 16 residues. The data were taken from a study of T cells in Graves' hyperthyroidism and ophthalmopathy. Overall study: Before treatment of any kind, peripheral blood was taken at initial diagnosis.

Patients aged 18 to 65 had newly diagnosed hyperthyroidism lasting under 2 months. Exclusion criteria comprised uncontrolled infection, other autoimmune disease, pregnancy or lactation. The authors took PBMCs from 10 ml fresh peripheral blood. TCR beta CDR3 region amplification was performed from RNA transcripts. The primer set for the first-round RT-PCR of the TCR CDR3 was HTBI. TCRdb called the multiplex PCR reads again in MiXCR, with one record for every CDR3 protein. Among 130,000 to 150,000 distinct CDR3 sequences listed, less than 25% were seen once. This TCR derives from a woman between 50 and 59 years old with Graves' hyperthyroidism that later progressed to Graves' ophthalmopathy. The sequencing sample was made of blood. The genes are TRBV11-2 and TRBJ2-3, with 10 bases fitting TRBD1. DNA of the CDR3: TGTGCCAGCAGCCCCCGGACAGGGGGGAGCACAGATACGCAGTATTTT. This codes for CASSPRTGGSTDTQYF.